This entry concerns a single T cell receptor (beta chain). The antigen is undetermined. The treatment denotes: roughly ten-day PBMC culture with coronavirus spike peptide pools or control peptides (ViraFEST assay). T cells were expanded with peptide pools, and expanded clonotypes were identified by TCR sequencing. Positive PCR dates ranged from March to December 2020; these dates predated US Alpha, Beta and Delta variants. Peptide pools at 8 to 10 ug/ml stimulated fewer than 2.5 million PBMCs per well with roughly 10 IU/ml IL-2. Sequencing of the DNA from cultured CD4+ T cells was carried out with the Oncomine TCR Beta short-read assay. TCRdb re-called the PCR reads with MiXCR, one entry per CDR3 protein. The sample includes 7,500 to 10,000 distinct CDR3 sequences, around 54% of them seen just once. The sample is drawn from a study of vaccination and CD4 T cells after COVID-19. This clonotype was sampled from a human donor who had recovered from COVID-19. The sample comprised CD4+ T cells from blood, cultured in vitro.

DNA for the CDR3: TGTGCCAGCGCTTGGGGGAGGGCCAGCAATGAGCAGTTCTTC. Translated, it gives CASAWGRASNEQFF. J is TRBJ2-1 and V is TRBV7-6, with TRBD2 matching over 7 bases. Germline assignment: CDR1 SGHVS and CDR2 FNYEAQ. J lost 6 bases, V lost 8 bases, and 10 bases had no gene match. The CDR3 runs 14 residues.